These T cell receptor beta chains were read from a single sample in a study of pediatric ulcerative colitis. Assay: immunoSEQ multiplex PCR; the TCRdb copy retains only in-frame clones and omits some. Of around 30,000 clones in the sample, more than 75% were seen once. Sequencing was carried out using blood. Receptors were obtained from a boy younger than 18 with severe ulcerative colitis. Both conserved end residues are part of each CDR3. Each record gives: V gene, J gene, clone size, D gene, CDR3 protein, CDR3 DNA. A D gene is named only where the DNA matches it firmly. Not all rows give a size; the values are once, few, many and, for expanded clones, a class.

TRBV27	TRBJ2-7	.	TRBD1	CASTSTAQGAVYEQYF	TGTGCCAGCACCTCAACGGCCCAGGGGGCTGTCTACGAGCAGTACTTC
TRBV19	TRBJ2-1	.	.	CASSIQLRGRGRVEQFF	TGTGCCAGTAGTATTCAGTTGCGGGGTAGAGGTCGGGTTGAGCAGTTCTTC
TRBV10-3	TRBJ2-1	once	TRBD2	CAMLAGDEQFF	TGTGCCATGCTGGCGGGGGATGAGCAGTTCTTC
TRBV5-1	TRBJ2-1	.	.	CATSPGPYNEQFF	TGCGCCACCTCTCCCGGCCCTTACAATGAGCAGTTCTTC
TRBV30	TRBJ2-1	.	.	CAWSRDSYNEQFF	TGTGCCTGGAGCCGGGACTCCTACAATGAGCAGTTCTTC
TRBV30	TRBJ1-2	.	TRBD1	CARNRDRGLSGYGYTF	TGTGCCCGAAATAGGGACAGGGGGCTCTCTGGCTATGGCTACACCTTC
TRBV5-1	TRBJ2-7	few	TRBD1	CASSPRDRGHEQYF	TGCGCCAGCAGCCCCCGGGACAGGGGCCACGAGCAGTACTTC
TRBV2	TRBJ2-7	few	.	CASRGGSSYEQYF	TGTGCCAGCAGGGGTGGAAGCTCCTACGAGCAGTACTTC
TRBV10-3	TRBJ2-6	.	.	CATLDNSGANVLTF	TGTGCCACCCTTGATAACTCTGGGGCCAACGTCCTGACTTTC
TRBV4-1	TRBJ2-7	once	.	CASSQGMTGGHEQYF	TGCGCCAGCAGCCAAGGTATGACGGGGGGCCACGAGCAGTACTTC
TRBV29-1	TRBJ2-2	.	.	CSVEGGPNTGELFF	TGCAGCGTTGAAGGCGGGCCGAACACCGGGGAGCTGTTTTTT
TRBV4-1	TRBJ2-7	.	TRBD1	CASSDRDREIYEQYF	TGCGCCAGCAGCGACCGGGACAGGGAAATATACGAGCAGTACTTC
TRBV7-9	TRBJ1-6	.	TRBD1	CASSRQGVGGSPLHF	TGTGCCAGCAGCCGACAGGGGGTTGGTGGTTCACCCCTCCACTTT
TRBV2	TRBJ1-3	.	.	CASSGGRRGSSGNTIYF	TGTGCCAGCAGTGGGGGCCGTAGGGGCTCCTCTGGAAACACCATATATTTT
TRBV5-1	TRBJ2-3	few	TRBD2	CATSGLAGGSTDTQYF	TGCGCCACCTCGGGACTAGCGGGGGGTAGCACAGATACGCAGTATTTT
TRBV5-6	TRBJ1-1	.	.	CASSAGLRGTNTEAFF	TGTGCCAGCAGCGCGGGACTCAGGGGCACGAACACTGAAGCTTTCTTT
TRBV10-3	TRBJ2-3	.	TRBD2	CAISRLAGTSTDTQYF	TGTGCCATCAGTCGACTAGCGGGGACGTCCACAGATACGCAGTATTTT
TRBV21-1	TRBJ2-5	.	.	CASSKALYGGRGTQYF	TGTGCCAGCAGCAAAGCGCTTTATGGGGGCCGGGGGACCCAGTACTTC
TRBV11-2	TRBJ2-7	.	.	CASSSYRNVNSYEQYF	TGTGCCAGCAGCTCGTACCGGAACGTGAATTCTTACGAGCAGTACTTC
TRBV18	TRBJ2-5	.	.	CASSPTDGQETQYF	TGTGCCAGCTCACCAACGGACGGGCAAGAGACCCAGTACTTC
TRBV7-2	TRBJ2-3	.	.	CANLITADTQYF	TGTGCCAACCTTATAACGGCAGATACGCAGTATTTT
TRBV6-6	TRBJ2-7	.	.	CASTRRITYEQYF	TGTGCCAGCACTCGCAGGATCACCTACGAGCAGTACTTC